This T cell receptor (beta chain) was sequenced in a study of blood T cell repertoires in COVID-19. The length of the CDR3 is 14 residues. The germline V and J ends were trimmed by 2 bases and 4 bases, with 11 bases remaining between them. From germline, CDR1 is SGHAT and CDR2 FQNNGV. TCRdb keeps only in-frame clones here, not all; method: immunoSEQ multiplex PCR. This sample has approximately 350,000 clones; more than 75% occur once, and the top ten carry around 3%. The source material was PBMCs or T cells enriched from blood (not recorded which). The TCR was taken from a woman aged 30 to 39 who had recovered from COVID-19. The chain links TRBV11-2 to TRBJ1-2, with TRBD1 as a possible D gene (6 bases). The CDR3 region has the DNA TGTGCCAGCAGCTTAACAGGGCCCAGCTATGGCTACACCTTC. Amino acids: CASSLTGPSYGYTF.